These 32 T cell receptor beta chains originate from one sample sequenced in a study of blood T cell repertoires in COVID-19. Data came from immunoSEQ multiplex PCR; TCRdb stores just in-frame clones and leaves some out. The sample has roughly 190,000 clones; approximately 80% are singletons. The source material was peripheral blood. The receptors were sampled from a woman aged 45 to 65 with active or convalescent COVID-19.

The rearrangement links TRBV10-2 to TRBJ1-1; D perhaps matches TRBD1 (6 bases). CDR1 and CDR2 from the germline V gene are WSHSY and SAAADI. The CDR3 has 13 residues. V was shortened by 7 bases and J by 5 bases, with 14 bases between the two germline ends. The CDR3 is CASTEGGGTEAFF. The CDR3 region has the DNA TGCGCCAGCACCGAGGGAGGGGGGACTGAAGCTTTCTTT.

The rearrangement links TRBV19 to TRBJ1-1, with 9 nucleotides matching TRBD1. Germline CDR1 is LNHDA and CDR2 is SQIVND (reference sequence). J lost 1 base, V lost 7 bases, and 19 bases had no gene match. This CDR3 region has 19 residues. In nucleotides, the CDR3 is TGTGCCAGTAAGGCGCGGGGGACAGGGTTTAGAACCAAGAACACTGAAGCTTTCTTT. Encoded protein: CASKARGTGFRTKNTEAFF.

This clone came up a few times. The rearrangement links TRBV29-1 to TRBJ1-2, with 7 bases aligning to TRBD1. This CDR3 has 16 residues. Per the germline V gene, CDR1 is SQVTM and CDR2 is ANQGSEA. Unmatched junction bases numbered 12, after V lost 0 bases and J lost 5 bases. CDR3 sequence (DNA): TGCAGCGTTGAAGATGGGGCAAGGGGGCGCTTTTATGGCTACACCTTC. Amino acids: CSVEDGARGRFYGYTF.

This chain uses TRBV7-6 with TRBJ1-6; TRBD1 matches at 7 bases. Germline trimming cut 1 base from V and 7 bases from J; bases unmatched to any gene: 7. CDR1 is SGHVS and CDR2 is FNYEAQ in the germline V gene. The CDR3 covers 16 residues. The CDR3 nucleotides are TGTGCCAGCAGCTTAGACCTACAGGGGTGGAATTCACCCCTCCACTTT. Its protein product is CASSLDLQGWNSPLHF.

In this sample, this clone turned up once. Other nucleotide sequences from this sample produce the same CDR3. The CDR3 is CASSSTGGGYEQYF. CDR3 sequence (DNA): TGTGCCAGCAGTTCGACAGGGGGCGGCTACGAGCAGTACTTC. The rearrangement joins TRBV7-2 to TRBJ2-7; 10 nucleotides agree with TRBD1. Germline V gives CDR1 SGHTA, CDR2 FQGNSA. V was pared by 6 bases and J by 3 bases, with 5 bases of the junction left unmatched. CDR3 length: 14 residues.

J is TRBJ2-5 and V is TRBV15, with TRBD2 as a possible D gene (5 bases). The CDR3 is made up of 15 amino acids. V was clipped by 3 bases and J by 1 base, with 12 bases between them. In germline, CDR1 is LNHNV, CDR2 YYDKDF (reference sequence). The CDR3 spells CATSSDYLTQETQYF. The CDR3, as DNA: TGTGCCACCAGCAGCGACTACCTGACCCAAGAGACCCAGTACTTC.

The chain links TRBV28 to TRBJ2-7; TRBD1 matches at 10 bases. Germline lookup yields CDR1 MDHEN and CDR2 SYDVKM. This CDR3 is 15 amino acids long. V gave up 5 bases and J gave up 5 bases; unmatched junction bases: 9. The CDR3 region has the DNA TGTGCCAGCAGTATGCCCGGGACAGGGGACAACGAGCAGTACTTC. Translating it yields CASSMPGTGDNEQYF.

This chain joins TRBV7-8 and TRBJ1-5, with 9 bases lining up with TRBD1. This CDR3 has 16 residues. Germline trimming cut 0 bases from V and 4 bases from J; bases unmatched to any gene: 4. Germline lookup yields CDR1 SGHVS and CDR2 FQNEAQ. This CDR3 is CASSLAGQGGNQPQHF. The CDR3 bases are TGTGCCAGCAGCTTAGCGGGACAGGGTGGGAATCAGCCCCAGCATTTT.

The chain recombines TRBV19 with TRBJ1-2, with D perhaps TRBD1 (6 bases). Germline lookup yields CDR1 LNHDA and CDR2 SQIVND (reference sequence). This CDR3 is built from 13 residues. Trimming took off 7 bases at V and 7 bases at J, with 16 bases between the two ends. The CDR3 protein is CASTKQGPGGYTF. The CDR3 nucleotides read TGTGCCAGTACGAAACAGGGTCCAGGTGGCTACACCTTC.

This sequence joins TRBV7-2 and TRBJ2-2; 11 bases map to TRBD2. The CDR3 contains 15 residues. Germline V gene data show CDR1 as SGHTA and CDR2 as FQGNSA. V lost 3 bases, J lost 5 bases, and 2 bases stayed unmatched. This CDR3 is CASSFGTSGTGELFF. The CDR3, as DNA: TGTGCCAGCAGCTTCGGGACTAGCGGTACCGGGGAGCTGTTTTTT.

This chain connects TRBV18 to TRBJ2-4, with 7 bases that match TRBD1. CDR3 length: 19 residues. V shed 0 bases and J 0 bases; nucleotides not matched to a gene: 11. Per germline, CDR1 KGHSH and CDR2 LQKENI. The CDR3 region is CASSPPGQRNSLAKNIQYF. CDR3 DNA sequence: TGTGCCAGCTCACCACCGGGACAGAGAAATTCCTTAGCCAAAAACATTCAGTACTTC.

This chain uses TRBV19 with TRBJ2-2; no definite D call. The CDR3 consists of 16 residues. Germline V lookup: CDR1 LNHDA, CDR2 SQIVND (reference sequence). V dropped 7 bases and J dropped 0 bases, with 15 bases sitting between them. Here the CDR3 reads CASTDLVAANTGELFF. The CDR3 nucleotides are TGTGCCAGTACCGATCTGGTAGCCGCGAACACCGGGGAGCTGTTTTTT.

This chain joins TRBV19 and TRBJ1-1; D not certain. The germline gives CDR1 LNHDA, CDR2 SQIVND (reference sequence). V lost 5 bases, J lost 0 bases, and 10 bases lay in between. The CDR3 loop spans 14 amino acids. The CDR3 DNA follows: TGTGCCAGTAGTCCGGTCACCATGAACACTGAAGCTTTCTTT. Translated, it gives CASSPVTMNTEAFF.

V usage is TRBV29-1 and J usage is TRBJ1-3, with 8 positions matching TRBD1. This CDR3 has 13 residues. After removal of 5 bases from V and 4 bases from J, the junction contained 4 bases not matched to a gene. CDR1 and CDR2 from the germline V gene are SQVTM and ANQGSEA. The CDR3 region has the DNA TGCAGCGTTTCTGACAGGGGAGGAAACACCATATATTTT. It encodes CSVSDRGGNTIYF.

The chain is built from TRBV6-6 and TRBJ1-2, with D unresolved. The CDR3 has 14 residues. V shed 6 bases and J shed 1 base, with 12 bases lying between them. Looked up from germline, CDR1 is MNHNY and CDR2 is SVGAGI (reference sequence). The CDR3 coding sequence is TGTGCCAGCAGCCCCTTTCAGAATAACTATGGCTACACCTTC. It translates to CASSPFQNNYGYTF.

The V and J genes are TRBV19 and TRBJ1-3; the match to TRBD1 covers 8 bases. Trimming cost V 9 bases and J 0 bases; bases outside gene matches: 7. Germline V gene sequence: CDR1 LNHDA, CDR2 SQIVND (reference sequence). The CDR3 length is 15 residues. The CDR3, as DNA: TGTGCCAGCGGACAGGGCTTCGGCTCTGGAAACACCATATATTTT. Protein product: CASGQGFGSGNTIYF.

J is TRBJ2-1 and V is TRBV7-2, with TRBD1 identical over 8 bases. Trimming at V came to 5 bases and at J to 6 bases, leaving 12 bases not matched to a gene. Germline values: CDR1 SGHTA, CDR2 FQGNSA. This CDR3 has 16 residues. The CDR3 DNA sequence: TGTGCCAGCAGCCCCGGGACAGGTTCCGGGGGCAATGAGCAGTTCTTC. Protein: CASSPGTGSGGNEQFF.

The sample holds a few counts of this clone. The chain combines TRBV6-6 with TRBJ1-4; D not certain. Germline assignment: CDR1 MNHNY and CDR2 SVGAGI (reference sequence). The germline V and J ends were trimmed by 3 bases and 5 bases, with 10 bases remaining between them. This CDR3 has 14 residues. The CDR3 sequence is CASSYGGKNEKLFF. The CDR3, as DNA: TGTGCCAGCAGTTATGGCGGAAAAAATGAAAAACTGTTTTTT.

The chain combines TRBV7-2 with TRBJ2-5; 8 positions agree with TRBD1. Losses at the gene ends were 0 bases for V and 4 bases for J; bases not matched to a gene: 4. In germline, CDR1 is SGHTA, CDR2 FQGNSA. The CDR3 has 15 amino acids. The CDR3: CASSLARTGGETQYF. The CDR3 DNA reads TGTGCCAGCAGCTTAGCGAGAACAGGGGGAGAGACCCAGTACTTC.

This sequence joins TRBV4-3 and TRBJ2-1; the match to TRBD2 covers 8 bases. J gave up 4 bases and V 1 base, and 3 bases lay outside the gene matches. This CDR3 is built from 15 residues. Germline values: CDR1 LGHNA, CDR2 YSLEER. The CDR3: CASSQGTGGYNEQFF. CDR3 bases: TGCGCCAGCAGCCAAGGGACGGGGGGGTACAATGAGCAGTTCTTC.

V gene TRBV6-2 or TRBV6-3 combines with J gene TRBJ1-5; the match to TRBD1 covers 8 bases. Trimming removed 6 bases from V and 3 bases from J; junction bases left unmatched: 7. The CDR3 runs 15 residues. CDR1 is MNHEY, CDR2 SVGEGT, per germline. CDR3 in amino acids: CASSRGRNYNQPQHF. DNA for the CDR3: TGTGCCAGCAGCAGGGGGCGAAATTACAATCAGCCCCAGCATTTT.

This clone was seen only once. The chain joins TRBV6-6 to TRBJ1-5; 8 bases map to TRBD1. This CDR3 region has 13 residues. CDR1 is MNHNY, CDR2 SVGAGI, per germline (reference sequence). Trimming removed 5 bases from V and 6 bases from J; junction bases left unmatched: 3. The CDR3 is CASSLGQGQPQHF. In DNA form, the CDR3 reads TGTGCCAGCAGTCTAGGACAGGGTCAGCCCCAGCATTTT.

This rearrangement joins TRBV29-1 to TRBJ2-5, with a possible D match to TRBD2 (7 bases). Germline V gene lookup returns CDR1 SQVTM and CDR2 ANQGSEA. V lost 6 bases, J lost 5 bases, and 16 bases lay in between. There are 13 residues in the CDR3. The CDR3 nucleotides are TGCAGCGTGAGGGGGGGGCTTGGGGAGACCCAGTACTTC. Its translation is CSVRGGLGETQYF.

The rearrangement uses TRBV7-9 and TRBJ1-1; tentative D call: TRBD1 (5 bases). Germline values: CDR1 SEHNR, CDR2 FQNEAQ (reference sequence). The CDR3 consists of 14 residues. V dropped 5 bases and J dropped 0 bases, with 10 bases sitting between them. This CDR3 reads CASSPGFLNTEAFF. CDR3 nucleotides: TGTGCCAGCAGCCCAGGGTTTTTGAACACTGAAGCTTTCTTT.

The CDR3 coding sequence is TGTGCCAGCACCTCCATCCCAGGGCGGACTGAAGCTTTCTTT. This sequence encodes CASTSIPGRTEAFF. The gene calls are TRBV6-4 and TRBJ1-1, with TRBD1 as a possible D gene (5 bases). The CDR3 totals 14 residues. Germline-derived CDR1 and CDR2 are MRHNA and SNTAGT. Trimming stripped 7 bases from V and 5 bases from J, with 17 bases between.

This chain joins TRBV25-1 and TRBJ2-5, with TRBD1 identical over 8 bases. This CDR3 has 16 amino acids. J was trimmed by 2 bases and V by 5 bases; bases with no gene match: 10. CDR1 and CDR2 (germline): MGHDK, SYGVNS. The CDR3: CASSLAGQGRQETQYF. CDR3 bases: TGTGCCAGCAGTCTCGCCGGACAGGGAAGGCAAGAGACCCAGTACTTC.

The chain joins TRBV18 to TRBJ2-7; 12 nucleotides align to TRBD1. Germline CDR1 reads KGHSH; CDR2 reads LQKENI. The CDR3 runs 17 residues. Unmatched junction bases numbered 11, after V lost 3 bases and J lost 5 bases. CDR3 coding DNA: TGTGCCAGCTCACCGATGATTCGGGACAGGGGGCGAAACGAGCAGTACTTC. Residues: CASSPMIRDRGRNEQYF. The whole variable domain, filled in from reference TRBV18 and TRBJ2-7, reads NAGVMQNPRHLVRRRGQEARLRCSPMKGHSHVYWYRQLPEEGLKFMVYLQKENIIDESGMPKERFSAEFPKEGPSILRIQQVVRGDSAAYFCASSPMIRDRGRNEQYFGPGTRLTVT.

The gene calls are TRBV19 and TRBJ1-5, with TRBD1 matching 8 bases. The CDR3 totals 18 residues. V lost 6 bases, J lost 3 bases, and 16 bases stayed unmatched. Germline values: CDR1 LNHDA, CDR2 SQIVND (reference sequence). CDR3 coding DNA: TGTGCCAGTAGCACCGGGGGGCGCAGGGGGCATGACAATCAGCCCCAGCATTTT. The encoded protein is CASSTGGRRGHDNQPQHF.

The CDR3 sequence: CASSSGGNQPQHF. CDR3 nucleotide sequence: TGTGCCAGCAGCAGCGGGGGCAATCAGCCCCAGCATTTT. The gene calls are TRBV11-2 and TRBJ1-5; D is unclear. From germline, CDR1 is SGHAT and CDR2 FQNNGV. V was pared by 5 bases and J by 2 bases, with 7 bases between. The CDR3 runs to 13 residues. The variable domain in full, with the rest retrieved from reference TRBV11-2 and TRBJ1-5, is EAGVAQSPRYKIIEKRQSVAFWCNPISGHATLYWYQQILGQGPKLLIQFQNNGVVDDSQLPKDRFSAERLKGVDSTLKIQPAKLEDSAVYLCASSSGGNQPQHFGDGTRLSIL.

The genes are TRBV28 and TRBJ2-7, with D perhaps matching TRBD1 (6 bases). The CDR3 consists of 15 residues. Trimming removed 7 bases from V and 1 base from J, with 17 bases in between. Germline-derived CDR1 and CDR2 are MDHEN and SYDVKM. DNA of the CDR3: TGTGCCAGCACCTCCCCTGGGACACGATCCTACGAGCAGTACTTC. It encodes CASTSPGTRSYEQYF.

The chain is built from TRBV7-6 and TRBJ2-7, with D possibly TRBD1 on 7 matching bases. CDR1 is SGHVS and CDR2 is FNYEAQ in the germline V gene. Trimming left V 5 bases short and J 5 bases short, with 19 bases between. This CDR3 has 15 residues. Here the CDR3 reads CASSPGGGGPHEQYF. In DNA form, the CDR3 reads TGTGCCAGCAGCCCGGGTGGAGGGGGCCCCCACGAGCAGTACTTC. Filled out from reference TRBV7-6 and TRBJ2-7, the complete variable domain reads GAGVSQSPRYKVTKRGQDVALRCDPISGHVSLYWYRQALGQGPEFLTYFNYEAQQDKSGLPNDRFSAERPEGSISTLTIQRTEQRDSAMYRCASSPGGGGPHEQYFGPGTRLTVT.

V gene TRBV7-6 combines with J gene TRBJ2-5; TRBD2 matches at 10 bases. The trim removed 1 base at V and 3 bases at J, leaving 5 bases unmatched. The CDR3 length is 16 residues. In germline, CDR1 is SGHVS, CDR2 FNYEAQ. CDR3 in amino acids: CASSLGSLAGEETQYF. CDR3 DNA sequence: TGTGCCAGCAGCTTAGGTTCCCTAGCGGGAGAAGAGACCCAGTACTTC.